Listed below are T cell receptor beta chains from one sample, sequenced in a study of T cell responses to AZD1222 COVID-19 vaccine. Repertoires were generated with immunoSEQ multiplex PCR, while TCRdb's copy carries only in-frame clones and drops some. The repertoire holds 99,000 or so clones, with approximately 89% as singletons. Sequenced material: peripheral blood, taken 28 days after the second dose of the MenACWY control vaccine. These receptors came from an adult who received the MenACWY meningococcal vaccine as a control. Each CDR3 is given with its conserved first and last residue. D genes are given only for firm matches. Clone sizes are given selectively: once, few, many, or a class where the clone is expanded.

>TRBD1|-|TRBV10-1|TRBJ2-7
CASTHPRDRVSYEQYF
TGCGCCAGCACTCACCCCCGGGACAGGGTTTCCTACGAGCAGTACTTC
>-|-|TRBV7-2|TRBJ2-5
CASSSKYSQETQYF
TGTGCCAGCAGCTCTAAGTACAGCCAAGAGACCCAGTACTTC
>-|-|TRBV6-1|TRBJ2-5
CASSDQLQETQYF
TGTGCCAGCAGTGATCAGCTTCAGGAGACCCAGTACTTC
>-|-|TRBV5-8|TRBJ2-2
CASSLAVMGTGELFF
TGTGCCAGCAGCTTGGCAGTAATGGGCACCGGGGAGCTGTTTTTT
>TRBD2|-|TRBV29-1|TRBJ2-7
CSVGFSGGAYEQYF
TGCAGCGTTGGGTTTAGCGGGGGGGCCTACGAGCAGTACTTC
>-|-|TRBV7-9|TRBJ2-1
CASRTHSLRQRTYNEQFF
TGTGCCAGCAGAACTCATTCCTTAAGACAGAGAACATACAATGAGCAGTTCTTC
>-|once|TRBV5-8|TRBJ2-1
CASSLGPPTYNEQFF
TGTGCCAGCAGCTTGGGGCCCCCAACCTACAATGAGCAGTTCTTC
>-|few|TRBV11-2|TRBJ2-1
CASSLSNEQFF
TGTGCCAGCAGCTTGTCCAATGAGCAGTTCTTC
>TRBD1|-|TRBV19|TRBJ2-7
CASSIRAGGSYEQYF
TGTGCCAGTAGTATCAGGGCAGGGGGATCGTACGAGCAGTACTTC
>-|-|TRBV6-2/TRBV6-3|TRBJ1-5
CASSYTGHSNQPQHF
TGTGCCAGCAGTTACACAGGTCACTCCAATCAGCCCCAGCATTTT
>-|-|TRBV18|TRBJ2-7
CASSPFGGYEQYF
TGTGCCAGCTCACCGTTTGGGGGTTACGAGCAGTACTTC
>-|-|TRBV25-1|TRBJ1-1
CASKFRGNTEAFF
TGTGCCAGCAAGTTTAGGGGGAACACTGAAGCTTTCTTT
>-|once|TRBV5-1|TRBJ1-1
CASSLRGHLNTEAFF
TGCGCCAGCAGCTTGCGGGGTCACCTGAACACTGAAGCTTTCTTT